This is a list of T cell receptor beta chains from one sample in a study of T cell responses to AZD1222 COVID-19 vaccine. Produced via immunoSEQ multiplex PCR; TCRdb's table is partial and in-frame only. The sample carries 210,000 or so clones, roughly 91% recorded once. Sequenced material: peripheral blood, taken on day 0 of MenACWY control vaccination. The receptors stem from an adult in good health. Each CDR3 is given with its conserved first and last residue. D genes are given only for firm matches. A clone size is listed for some rows: how often the clone was seen (once, few, many), or a class if it is expanded.

clone_size	d_call	v_call	cdr3_length	j_call	cdr3_nt	cdr3_aa
-	-	TRBV19	14	TRBJ1-3	TGTGCCAGTAGTAGGCAGAACTCTGGAAACACCATATATTTT	CASSRQNSGNTIYF
-	-	TRBV2	13	TRBJ1-5	TGTGCCAGCAGTGCGGGGGCGGGTCAGCCCCAGCATTTT	CASSAGAGQPQHF
-	-	TRBV18	15	TRBJ2-5	TGTGCCAGCTCAACTCGCGCGGGGCAGAGAGAGACCCAGTACTTC	CASSTRAGQRETQYF
-	TRBD1	TRBV6-5	13	TRBJ1-2	TGTGCCAGCAACCTCATACAGGGGACCGGCTACACCTTC	CASNLIQGTGYTF
-	TRBD2	TRBV30	12	TRBJ2-2	TGTGCCCTCACTCGGGGGGCCGGGGAGCTGTTTTTT	CALTRGAGELFF
-	-	TRBV28	12	TRBJ1-5	TGTGCCAGCCGGACATTCGATCAGCCCCAGCATTTT	CASRTFDQPQHF
-	-	TRBV21-1	20	TRBJ2-2	TGTGCCAGCAGCAACGGAGCCGGGACTAGCGGGGTCGGGGACACCGGGGAGCTGTTTTTT	CASSNGAGTSGVGDTGELFF
-	-	TRBV30	11	TRBJ2-7	TGTGCCTGGAGTGTAGACGGCGAGCAGTACTTC	CAWSVDGEQYF
-	TRBD1	TRBV12-3/TRBV12-4	12	TRBJ1-2	TGTGCCAGCAGGACACAGGGGGGTGGCTACACCTTC	CASRTQGGGYTF
-	-	TRBV2	12	TRBJ2-1	TGTGCCAGCAGTTTTGAACGGATTGAGCAGTTCTTC	CASSFERIEQFF
-	-	TRBV5-4	14	TRBJ1-1	TGTGCCAGCAGCTTGGCCAGAAAGAACACTGAAGCTTTCTTT	CASSLARKNTEAFF
-	-	TRBV6-1	12	TRBJ2-1	TGTGCCAGCAGTGAATACTACAATGAGCAGTTCTTC	CASSEYYNEQFF
-	-	TRBV29-1	10	TRBJ1-1	TGCAGCGCCGGGACTACTGAAGCTTTCTTT	CSAGTTEAFF
-	-	TRBV7-9	15	TRBJ1-1	TGTGCCAGCAGTTTACATGGTAACCCTAACACTGAAGCTTTCTTT	CASSLHGNPNTEAFF
few	-	TRBV12-3/TRBV12-4	11	TRBJ2-7	TGTGCCAGCAGTTTTCGGCTTATCCAGTACTTC	CASSFRLIQYF
-	-	TRBV2	12	TRBJ1-3	TGTGCCAACCTCCGGGGCGCGGACACCATATATTTT	CANLRGADTIYF